What follows describes a single T cell receptor beta chain. Its antigen is still unknown. The record originates from a study of cytomegalovirus exposure and HLA in healthy donors. A multiplex PCR was run with 60 Vbeta primers and 13 Jbeta primers. The assay was immunoSEQ multiplex PCR, and TCRdb's table has in-frame clones only and misses some. The data show around 180,000 clones, with about 80% seen just once and 1.4% held by the top ten. The V gene lost 6 bases and the J gene lost 0 bases, with 14 bases spanning the gap. The CDR3 extends over 15 amino acids. Germline assignment: CDR1 MNHNS and CDR2 SASEGT. Study-level results: TCR beta sequences reportedly predicted most subjects' HLA-A and HLA-B alleles accurately.

This TCR was recovered from a woman younger than 45 in good health and CMV-seropositive. The sample comprised PBMCs. V and J are TRBV6-1 and TRBJ1-2, with a possible D match to TRBD1 (6 bases). The CDR3 DNA reads TGTGCCAGCAGCCTAGGGGGGGGCGCTAACTATGGCTACACCTTC. Translation gives CASSLGGGANYGYTF.